Below, 17 T cell receptor beta chains from the same sample are listed, as sequenced in a study of regulatory T cells in long-lasting Graves disease. CDR3 regions were amplified by Arm-PCR using iRepertoire HTBI primers to build TCR beta libraries. TCRdb independently ran MiXCR on the multiplex PCR reads; one entry per CDR3 protein. The table lists 350,000 to 450,000 distinct CDR3 sequences, roughly 12% of them singletons, with around 18% in the top ten. The time point was: newly diagnosed GD, antithyroid drugs for less than 3 months. RNA extracted from PBMCs served as the sequencing template. These data also formed part of another study, on T cells in Graves' hyperthyroidism and ophthalmopathy.

The sequencing here drew on peripheral blood mononuclear cells (PBMCs), taken at new diagnosis, from a patient treated with antithyroid drugs. Every receptor here comes from a woman younger than 35 with Graves disease.

The chain is built from TRBV28 and TRBJ2-7; 10 bases are a match to TRBD2. The CDR3 spans 15 residues. V lost 6 bases and J lost 2; bases outside the gene matches: 7. From germline, CDR1 is MDHEN and CDR2 SYDVKM. CDR3: CASSHPSGSTYEQYF. CDR3 bases: TGTGCCAGCAGCCATCCTAGCGGGAGCACCTACGAGCAGTACTTC.

The V and J genes are TRBV6-5 and TRBJ2-6; D perhaps matches TRBD1 (6 bases). The CDR3 contains 16 residues. Per germline, CDR1 MNHEY and CDR2 SVGAGI. V gave up 4 bases and J gave up 1 base, with 11 bases separating them. CDR3 sequence: CASSCTDRSGANVLTF. The DNA for the CDR3 is TGTGCCAGCAGTTGTACGGACAGATCTGGGGCCAACGTCCTGACTTTC.

The count of this clonotype is one. CDR3 bases: TGTGCCAGCAGCCGACTCGGACTAGCGGGGGGGAATGAGCAGTTCTTC. It is translated as CASSRLGLAGGNEQFF. The chain links TRBV7-3 to TRBJ2-1; 15 nucleotides agree with TRBD2. J lost 7 bases, V lost 5 bases, and 6 bases had no gene match. Germline assignment: CDR1 SGHTA and CDR2 FQGTGA. This CDR3 has 16 residues.

J is TRBJ2-7 and V is TRBV7-8; 9 nucleotides align to TRBD1. V shed 8 bases and J 2 bases; nucleotides not matched to a gene: 28. CDR3 length equals 21 residues. Germline V CDR1 and CDR2: SGHVS, FQNEAQ. The CDR3 spells CASSPGDRVFTPSENTYEQYF. The CDR3 nucleotides read TGTGCCAGCTCACCAGGGGACAGGGTCTTTACGCCCTCGGAGAACACCTACGAGCAGTACTTC.

This clonotype has at least ten counts. V usage is TRBV20-1 and J usage is TRBJ2-1; D is unclear. Germline values: CDR1 DFQATT, CDR2 SNEGSKA (reference sequence). This CDR3 has 10 amino acids. V gave up 3 bases and J gave up 9 bases, with 6 bases separating them. CDR3 residues: CSASSSEQFF. In nucleotides, the CDR3 is TGCAGTGCTAGTAGCAGTGAGCAGTTCTTC.

As to this clonotype: This may arise from a read error, as a much more abundant clone is one base away. The gene calls are TRBV6-1 and TRBJ2-7; 8 bases line up with TRBD1. The CDR3 covers 15 residues. Germline V gives CDR1 MNHNS, CDR2 SASEGT. The chain's CDR3 is CASSPETGGSYGQYF. CDR3 bases: TGTGCCAGCAGTCCAGAAACAGGGGGGTCCTACGGGCAGTACTTC.

This clonotype was recorded at least ten times. The V and J genes are TRBV10-3 and TRBJ2-5; 7 bases match TRBD2. The V and J ends lost 3 bases and 2 bases, in that order; junction bases with no gene match: 3. From germline, CDR1 is ENHRY and CDR2 SYGVKD. The CDR3 is made up of 14 amino acids. CDR3 DNA sequence: TGTGCCATCAGTGACGCGGGGGTTCAAGAGACCCAGTACTTC. This gives the protein CAISDAGVQETQYF.

This clonotype was observed at least ten times. The chain combines TRBV12-3 or TRBV12-4 with TRBJ2-7; unclear D gene. This CDR3 has 10 residues. With 9 bases removed from V and 4 bases from J, the gap between germline ends came to 7 bases. CDR3 nucleotide sequence: TGTGCCAGGGCAAGTTACGAGCAGTACGTC. Translation gives CARASYEQYV.

There are many counts of this clonotype. The chain couples TRBV6-1 to TRBJ1-1, with D unresolved. The CDR3 consists of 14 residues. Germline values: CDR1 MNHNS, CDR2 SASEGT. Trimming stripped 6 bases from V and 4 bases from J, with 15 bases between. CDR3 sequence reads: CASRGEAFRTEAFF. CDR3 in DNA: TGTGCCAGCAGGGGTGAGGCATTCCGCACTGAAGCTTTCTTT.

This clonotype was seen repeatedly, ten times or more. V gene TRBV27 combines with J gene TRBJ2-7; D tentatively reads TRBD1 or TRBD2 (5 bases each). V dropped 4 bases and J dropped 2 bases, with 12 bases sitting between them. The length of the CDR3 is 14 residues. Germline values: CDR1 MNHEY, CDR2 SMNVEV (reference sequence). The CDR3 DNA reads TGTGCCAGCAGTTCCAGGGAGCGGACCTACGAGCAGTACTTC. This codes for CASSSRERTYEQYF.

This clonotype appeared many times. This rearrangement joins TRBV27 to TRBJ2-5; perhaps TRBD1 as D (5 bases). CDR3 length: 14 amino acids. In germline, CDR1 is MNHEY, CDR2 SMNVEV (reference sequence). The V end lost 8 bases, the J end lost 0 bases, and 13 bases lay between the germline ends. CDR3 region: CASAIGANQETQYF. CDR3 nucleotide sequence: TGTGCCAGCGCTATAGGGGCCAACCAAGAGACCCAGTACTTC.

This clonotype was recorded many times. The rearrangement links TRBV7-9 to TRBJ2-3; 14 nucleotides agree with TRBD2. The CDR3 is 19 amino acids. Germline V CDR1 and CDR2: SEHNR, FQNEAQ (reference sequence). V shed 4 bases, J shed 1 base, and the junction held 10 bases outside the gene matches. The CDR3 coding sequence is TGTGCCAGCAGCTCATCCATAGGACTAGCGGGAGGAGGCACAGATACGCAGTATTTT. It encodes CASSSSIGLAGGGTDTQYF.

The CDR3 reads CATGTVYAGLAGGANTGELFF. In DNA, the CDR3 is TGTGCGACCGGGACAGTTTATGCCGGACTAGCGGGAGGGGCGAACACCGGGGAGCTGTTTTTT. The chain uses TRBV28 and TRBJ2-2; 15 nucleotides line up with TRBD2. There are 21 residues in the CDR3. Germline CDR1 and CDR2: MDHEN and SYDVKM.

In its sample, this clonotype was seen many times. This chain joins TRBV7-2 and TRBJ2-5; 7 nucleotides align to TRBD2. Germline CDR1 and CDR2: SGHTA and FQGNSA. The CDR3 has 13 residues. Trimming took 3 bases from V and 12 from J; bases not matched to a gene: 10. CDR3 in amino acids: CASSFAGVSEKYF. The CDR3 coding sequence is TGTGCCAGCAGCTTCGCGGGAGTAAGCGAAAAGTACTTC.

The V and J genes are TRBV25-1 and TRBJ2-1, with 9 bases matching TRBD1. Germline trimming cut 6 bases from V and 7 bases from J; bases unmatched to any gene: 10. CDR3 size: 15 residues. Germline CDR1 and CDR2: MGHDK and SYGVNS. CDR3 protein: CASSSGTGPRNEQFF. DNA of the CDR3: TGTGCCAGCAGCTCCGGGACAGGGCCTAGGAATGAGCAGTTCTTC.

This clonotype was observed at least ten times. The V gene is TRBV20-1, the J gene TRBJ2-3; TRBD1 matches at 7 bases. Germline loops: CDR1 DFQATT, CDR2 SNEGSKA (reference sequence). The CDR3 consists of 18 residues. Trimming cost V 6 bases and J 3 bases; bases outside gene matches: 21. CDR3 in DNA: TGCAGTGCAGTGGGGGACCTCAGTCTTCGGGACAGTACAGATACGCAGTATTTT. The encoded protein is CSAVGDLSLRDSTDTQYF.

This clonotype was counted many times. The chain uses TRBV27 and TRBJ1-5; D gene unclear. With 3 bases removed from V and 1 base from J, the gap between germline ends came to 7 bases. This CDR3 contains 14 residues. Germline-derived CDR1 and CDR2 are MNHEY and SMNVEV (reference sequence). The CDR3 nucleotides are TGTGCCAGCAGTTTGCGTAGGAGCAATCAGCCCCAGCATTTT. Protein: CASSLRRSNQPQHF.